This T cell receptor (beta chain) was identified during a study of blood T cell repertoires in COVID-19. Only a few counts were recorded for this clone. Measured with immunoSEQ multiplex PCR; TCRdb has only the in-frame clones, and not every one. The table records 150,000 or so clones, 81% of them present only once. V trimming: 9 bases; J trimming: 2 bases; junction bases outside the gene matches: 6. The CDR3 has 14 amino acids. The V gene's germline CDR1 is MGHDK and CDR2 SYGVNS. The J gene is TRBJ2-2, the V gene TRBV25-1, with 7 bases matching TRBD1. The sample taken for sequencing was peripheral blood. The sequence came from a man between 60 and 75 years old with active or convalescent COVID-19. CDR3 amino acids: CASTGTDNTGELFF. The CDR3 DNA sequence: TGTGCCAGTACCGGGACAGACAACACCGGGGAGCTGTTTTTT.